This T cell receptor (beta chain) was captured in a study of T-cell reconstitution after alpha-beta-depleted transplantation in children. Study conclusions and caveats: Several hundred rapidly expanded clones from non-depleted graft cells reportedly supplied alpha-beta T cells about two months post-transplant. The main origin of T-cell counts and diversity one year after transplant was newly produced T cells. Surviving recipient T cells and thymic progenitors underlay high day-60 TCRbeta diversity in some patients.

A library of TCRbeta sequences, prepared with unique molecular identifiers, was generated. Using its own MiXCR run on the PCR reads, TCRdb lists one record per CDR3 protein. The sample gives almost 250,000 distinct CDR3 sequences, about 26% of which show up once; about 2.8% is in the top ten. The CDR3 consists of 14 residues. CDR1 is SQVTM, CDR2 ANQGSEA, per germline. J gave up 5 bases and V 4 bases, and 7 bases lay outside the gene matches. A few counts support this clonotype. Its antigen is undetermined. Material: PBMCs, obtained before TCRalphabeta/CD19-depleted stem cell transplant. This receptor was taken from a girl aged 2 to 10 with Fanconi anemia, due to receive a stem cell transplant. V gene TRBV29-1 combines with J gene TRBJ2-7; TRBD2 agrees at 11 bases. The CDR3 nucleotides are TGCAGCGTTGTGGGCCTAGCGGGAGGCCACGAGCAGTACTTC. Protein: CSVVGLAGGHEQYF.